Each of the 16 T cell receptor beta chains below was sequenced from the same sample in a study of cytomegalovirus exposure and HLA in healthy donors. PCR amplification relied on 60 Vbeta primers (plus 13 Jbeta primers). Produced via immunoSEQ multiplex PCR; TCRdb's table is partial and in-frame only. Of approximately 90,000 clones in the sample, 70% to 80% were seen once. Sequencing was carried out using PBMCs. These receptors came from a middle-aged man in good health and CMV-seronegative.

This chain uses TRBV30 with TRBJ1-3, with TRBD1 as a possible D gene (5 bases). The V and J ends lost 3 bases and 4 bases respectively, with 13 bases between them. Germline CDR1 and CDR2: GTSNPN and SVGIG (reference sequence). CDR3 length: 14 residues. The DNA for the CDR3 is TGTGCCTGGAGGCCGGGGGGGATCGGAAACACCATATATTTT. Encoded protein: CAWRPGGIGNTIYF.

The rearrangement links TRBV6-5 to TRBJ2-5, with 9 positions matching TRBD1. The end of the DNA aligns better with TRBJ2-7, so the J call may be wrong. The CDR3 is 13 residues long. CDR1 and CDR2 (germline): MNHEY, SVGAGI. The CDR3 nucleotides are TGTGCCAGCCGGGGGACAGGGTCCTACGAGCAGTACTTC. This gives the protein CASRGTGSYEQYF.

The chain links TRBV5-1 to TRBJ2-4, with D tentatively TRBD1 (7 bases). The CDR3 is made up of 16 amino acids. V was cut by 0 bases and J by 0 bases, with 10 bases left in between. In germline, CDR1 is SGHRS, CDR2 YFSETQ. DNA for the CDR3: TGCGCCAGCAGCTTGGCAGGGGGGTTAGCCAAAAACATTCAGTACTTC. This translates into CASSLAGGLAKNIQYF.

The chain carries TRBV7-9 and TRBJ2-2, with a weak D call TRBD2 (5 bases). Trimming cost V 5 bases and J 7 bases, with 17 bases left between them. This CDR3 is 15 amino acids long. CDR1 is SEHNR, CDR2 FQNEAQ, per germline (reference sequence). CDR3 coding DNA: TGTGCCAGCAGCCATGAAAAAAGCGGCAGCGGGGAGCTGTTTTTT. This gives the protein CASSHEKSGSGELFF.

Details on this clone: Other nucleotide sequences in the sample specify the same CDR3. The V gene is TRBV30, the J gene TRBJ2-2, with D perhaps TRBD1 (5 bases). V gave up 3 bases and J gave up 4 bases, with 9 bases separating them. The CDR3 sequence is 13 residues long. CDR1 is GTSNPN, CDR2 SVGIG, per germline (reference sequence). The CDR3 nucleotides are TGTGCCTGGAGCGGTCAGGGCACCGGGGAGCTGTTTTTT. Translated, it gives CAWSGQGTGELFF. Together with reference TRBV30 and TRBJ2-2, the CDR3 gives the full variable domain: SQTIHQWPATLVQPVGSPLSLECTVEGTSNPNLYWYRQAAGRGLQLLFYSVGIGQISSEVPQNLSASRPQDRQFILSSKKLLLSDSGFYLCAWSGQGTGELFFGEGSRLTVL.

The V and J genes are TRBV7-9 and TRBJ2-1; 7 bases match TRBD1. V lost 5 bases and J lost 0; bases outside the gene matches: 4. Germline lookup yields CDR1 SEHNR and CDR2 FQNEAQ (reference sequence). The CDR3 is 15 residues long. The CDR3 nucleotides read TGTGCCAGCAGCCAGAACAGGGGCTCCTACAATGAGCAGTTCTTC. Its protein is CASSQNRGSYNEQFF. The variable domain in full, with the rest retrieved from reference TRBV7-9 and TRBJ2-1, is DTGVSQNPRHKITKRGQNVTFRCDPISEHNRLYWYRQTLGQGPEFLTYFQNEAQLEKSRLLSDRFSAERPKGSFSTLEIQRTEQGDSAMYLCASSQNRGSYNEQFFGPGTRLTVL.

In this sample, this clone turned up once. In DNA form, the CDR3 reads TGTGCCAGCAGCCTTGACAGGGGGGAAAAACTGTTTTTT. It yields the protein CASSLDRGEKLFF. The rearrangement joins TRBV4-2 to TRBJ1-4; TRBD1 matches 9 bases. The CDR3 has 13 residues. J was trimmed by 8 bases and V by 4 bases; bases with no gene match: 2. Germline CDR1 reads LGHNA; CDR2 reads YNFKEQ.

The J gene is TRBJ2-5, the V gene TRBV5-1; 8 bases agree with TRBD1. V lost 5 bases, J lost 1 base, and 7 bases stayed unmatched. Germline lookup yields CDR1 SGHRS and CDR2 YFSETQ. The CDR3 extends over 15 amino acids. CDR3 residues: CASRRQGSLQETQYF. The CDR3 DNA reads as TGCGCCAGCAGAAGACAGGGGTCTCTCCAAGAGACCCAGTACTTC.

V usage is TRBV29-1 and J usage is TRBJ2-5; perhaps TRBD2 as D (7 bases). Germline V gene lookup returns CDR1 SQVTM and CDR2 ANQGSEA. Trimming cost V 6 bases and J 6 bases, with 23 bases left between them. The CDR3 totals 15 residues. The CDR3 loop is CSVQGGDRVSKTQYF. CDR3 sequence (DNA): TGCAGCGTACAAGGGGGGGATCGGGTTAGTAAGACCCAGTACTTC.

J is TRBJ1-1 and V is TRBV29-1; a weak D match, TRBD1 (5 bases). The CDR3 consists of 11 residues. Per germline, CDR1 SQVTM and CDR2 ANQGSEA. V dropped 7 bases and J dropped 5 bases, with 11 bases sitting between them. In nucleotides, the CDR3 is TGCAGCGGGCGGGGGTCGACTGAAGCTTTCTTT. Amino acid sequence: CSGRGSTEAFF.

The rearrangement uses TRBV21-1 and TRBJ1-5; whether TRBD1, the table's D call, matches the DNA was not checked. TRBV21-1 is tagged as a pseudogene. The CDR3 length is 16 residues. The CDR3 DNA sequence: TGTGCCAGCAGCAAAGGAGTTCGCAGGGACAATCAGCCCCAGCATTTT. It yields the protein CASSKGVRRDNQPQHF.

The J gene is TRBJ2-1, the V gene TRBV6-5; D not certain. V was clipped by 4 bases and J by 5 bases, with 3 bases between them. Per germline, CDR1 MNHEY and CDR2 SVGAGI. This CDR3 is 11 amino acids long. The CDR3 nucleotides read TGTGCCAGCAGTTCTCACAATGAGCAGTTCTTC. This sequence encodes CASSSHNEQFF.

J is TRBJ1-5 and V is TRBV6-1, with D unresolved. The CDR3 loop spans 13 amino acids. V gave up 0 bases and J gave up 3 bases, with 3 bases separating them. Germline V CDR1 and CDR2: MNHNS, SASEGT. The chain's CDR3 is CASSEAYNQPQHF. The CDR3 coding sequence is TGTGCCAGCAGTGAAGCATACAATCAGCCCCAGCATTTT.

J is TRBJ1-1 and V is TRBV25-1; D gene unclear. The CDR3 contains 13 residues. Germline-derived CDR1 and CDR2 are MGHDK and SYGVNS. V dropped 6 bases and J dropped 5 bases, with 13 bases sitting between them. The CDR3 region is CASRGLRGTEAFF. The CDR3, as DNA: TGTGCCAGCAGGGGCCTTAGAGGGACTGAAGCTTTCTTT.

The chain has TRBV2 and TRBJ2-7; D not resolved. The CDR3 covers 9 residues. Trimming took 8 bases from V and 7 from J, leaving 6 bases between them. Germline CDR1 SNHLY, CDR2 FYNNEI. The CDR3 region is CASPEEQYF. In DNA form, the CDR3 reads TGTGCCAGCCCAGAAGAGCAGTACTTC.

V is TRBV14 and J is TRBJ1-2; 9 nucleotides match TRBD1. Germline CDR1 SGHDN, CDR2 FVKESK. The length of the CDR3 is 17 residues. V dropped 2 bases and J dropped 7; count of bases not matched to a gene: 14. The CDR3, as DNA: TGTGCCAGCAGCCAAATCCCTCCGGGACAGGGCTCCGGTGGCTACACCTTC. This gives the protein CASSQIPPGQGSGGYTF.